This TCR beta chain was sequenced for a study of T cell responses to AZD1222 COVID-19 vaccine. Study-wide points: Reportedly, close to half of spike-specific TCRs are directed against unmutated variant regions. Spike-specific TCR repertoires showed rising breadth and depth after two AZD1222 doses. Vaccine-associated CD4 TCRs ranged over spike, dominating at 160-218 and 743-854.

Clones were sequenced by immunoSEQ multiplex PCR, and TCRdb holds only the in-frame ones, with some missing. The sample includes roughly 180,000 clones, just over 90% of them seen just once. The study pooled second doses at about 4 or about 12 weeks. For this clone: Its antigen is unknown.

The material sequenced was peripheral blood, taken 28 days after the second AZD1222 dose. This TCR was sampled from an adult who received the AZD1222 COVID-19 vaccine.

The CDR3 region is CASSGSRGQNSPLHF. CDR3 DNA: TGTGCCAGCAGCGGCTCCAGGGGGCAGAATTCACCCCTCCACTTT. The chain uses TRBV5-4 and TRBJ1-6; 8 positions agree with TRBD1. CDR1 is SGHNT and CDR2 is YYREEE in the germline V gene (reference sequence). The CDR3 is 15 residues long. J gave up 7 bases and V 4 bases, and 7 bases lay outside the gene matches.